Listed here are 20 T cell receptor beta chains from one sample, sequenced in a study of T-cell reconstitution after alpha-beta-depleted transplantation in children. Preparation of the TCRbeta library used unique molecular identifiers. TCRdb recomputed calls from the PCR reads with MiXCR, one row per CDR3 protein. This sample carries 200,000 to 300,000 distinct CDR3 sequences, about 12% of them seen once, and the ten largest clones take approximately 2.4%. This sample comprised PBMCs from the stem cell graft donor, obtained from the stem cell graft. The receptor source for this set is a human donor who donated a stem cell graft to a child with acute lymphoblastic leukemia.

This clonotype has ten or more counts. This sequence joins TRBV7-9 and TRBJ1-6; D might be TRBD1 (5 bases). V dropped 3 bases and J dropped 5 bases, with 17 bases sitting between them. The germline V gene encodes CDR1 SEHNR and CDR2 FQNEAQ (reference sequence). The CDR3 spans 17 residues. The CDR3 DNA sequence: TGTGCCAGCAGCTTGGCAAAGGGACTACGGGATAATTCACCCCTCCACTTT. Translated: CASSLAKGLRDNSPLHF.

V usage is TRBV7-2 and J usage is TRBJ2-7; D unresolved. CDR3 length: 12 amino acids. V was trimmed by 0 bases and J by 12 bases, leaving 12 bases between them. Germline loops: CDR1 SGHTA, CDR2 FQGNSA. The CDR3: CASSLADRNLYF. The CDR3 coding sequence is TGTGCCAGCAGCTTAGCTGATCGGAACCTGTACTTC.

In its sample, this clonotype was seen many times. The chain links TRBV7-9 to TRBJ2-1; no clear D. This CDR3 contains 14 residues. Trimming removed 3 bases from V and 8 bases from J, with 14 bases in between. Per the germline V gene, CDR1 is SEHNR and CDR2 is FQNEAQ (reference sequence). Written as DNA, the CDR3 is TGTGCCAGCAGCTTCCTCTGGGCCGGGCATGAGCAGTTCTTC. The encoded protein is CASSFLWAGHEQFF.

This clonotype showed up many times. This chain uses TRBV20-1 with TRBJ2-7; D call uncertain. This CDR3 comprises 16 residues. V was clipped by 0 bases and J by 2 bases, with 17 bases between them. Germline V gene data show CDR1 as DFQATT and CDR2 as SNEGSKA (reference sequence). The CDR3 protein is CSAREGRTRIAYEQYF. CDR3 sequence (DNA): TGCAGTGCTAGAGAAGGGCGGACCAGGATCGCCTACGAGCAGTACTTC.

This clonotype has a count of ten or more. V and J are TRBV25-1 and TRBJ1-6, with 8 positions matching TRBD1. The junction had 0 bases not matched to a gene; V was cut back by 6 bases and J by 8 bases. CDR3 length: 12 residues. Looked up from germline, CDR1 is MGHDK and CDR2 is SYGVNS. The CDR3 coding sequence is TGTGCCAGCAGGACAGGGGATTCACCCCTCCACTTT. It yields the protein CASRTGDSPLHF. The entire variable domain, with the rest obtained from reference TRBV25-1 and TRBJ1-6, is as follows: EADIYQTPRYLVIGTGKKITLECSQTMGHDKMYWYQQDPGMELHLIHYSYGVNSTEKGDLSSESTVSRIRTEHFPLTLESARPSHTSQYLCASRTGDSPLHFGNGTRLTVT.

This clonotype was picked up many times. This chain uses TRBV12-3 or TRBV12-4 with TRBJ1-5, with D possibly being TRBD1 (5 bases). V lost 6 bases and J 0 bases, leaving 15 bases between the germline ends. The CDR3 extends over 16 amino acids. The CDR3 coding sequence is TGTGCCAGCAGGCGTAGGGGTGTTGATAGCAATCAGCCCCAGCATTTT. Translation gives CASRRRGVDSNQPQHF.

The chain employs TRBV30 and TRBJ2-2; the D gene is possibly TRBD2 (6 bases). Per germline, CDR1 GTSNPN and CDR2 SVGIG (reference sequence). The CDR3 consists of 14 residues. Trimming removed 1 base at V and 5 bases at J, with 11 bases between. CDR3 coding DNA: TGTGCCTGGAGTGCCCGACTAGGGACCGGGGAGCTGTTTTTT. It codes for CAWSARLGTGELFF.

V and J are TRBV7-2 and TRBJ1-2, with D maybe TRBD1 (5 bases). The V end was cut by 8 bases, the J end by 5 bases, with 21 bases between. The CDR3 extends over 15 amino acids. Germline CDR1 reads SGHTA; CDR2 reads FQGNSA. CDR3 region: CASAARLRGEYGYTF. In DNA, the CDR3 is TGTGCCAGCGCCGCCCGGCTAAGGGGAGAGTATGGCTACACCTTC.

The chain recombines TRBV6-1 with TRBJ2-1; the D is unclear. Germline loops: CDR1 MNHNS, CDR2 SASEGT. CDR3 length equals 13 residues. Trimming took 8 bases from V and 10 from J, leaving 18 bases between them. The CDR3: CASYEPLQPEQFF. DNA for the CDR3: TGTGCCAGCTACGAACCCCTCCAACCGGAGCAGTTCTTC.

The CDR3: CASSPLTGKSTNEKLFF. CDR3 nucleotides: TGTGCCAGCAGCCCTTTGACAGGGAAATCAACTAATGAAAAACTGTTTTTT. This rearrangement joins TRBV3-1 to TRBJ1-4, with 7 bases that match TRBD1. V was pared by 4 bases and J by 0 bases, with 8 bases of the junction left unmatched. CDR3 length: 17 amino acids. CDR1 and CDR2 from the germline V gene are LGHDT and YNNKEL (reference sequence).

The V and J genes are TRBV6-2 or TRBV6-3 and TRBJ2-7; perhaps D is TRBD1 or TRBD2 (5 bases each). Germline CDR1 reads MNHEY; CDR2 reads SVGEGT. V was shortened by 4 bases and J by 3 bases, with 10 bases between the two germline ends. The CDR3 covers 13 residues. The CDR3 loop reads CASSSPGLYEQYF. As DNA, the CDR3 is TGTGCCAGCAGTTCCCCGGGGCTCTACGAGCAGTACTTC.

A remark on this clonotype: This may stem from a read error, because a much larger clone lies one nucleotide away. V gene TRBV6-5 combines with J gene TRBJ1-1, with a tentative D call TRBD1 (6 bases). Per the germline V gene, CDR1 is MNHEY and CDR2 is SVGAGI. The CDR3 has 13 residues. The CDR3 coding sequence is TGTGCCAGCAATTACTCGGACAGACCTGAAGCTTTCTTT. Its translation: CASNYSDRPEAFF.

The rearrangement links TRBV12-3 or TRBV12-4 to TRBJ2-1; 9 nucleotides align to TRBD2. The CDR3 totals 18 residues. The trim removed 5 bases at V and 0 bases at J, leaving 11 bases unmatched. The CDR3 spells CASSPPGLAGSSYNEQFF. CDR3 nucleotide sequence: TGTGCCAGCAGTCCCCCGGGGCTAGCGGGGAGCTCCTACAATGAGCAGTTCTTC.

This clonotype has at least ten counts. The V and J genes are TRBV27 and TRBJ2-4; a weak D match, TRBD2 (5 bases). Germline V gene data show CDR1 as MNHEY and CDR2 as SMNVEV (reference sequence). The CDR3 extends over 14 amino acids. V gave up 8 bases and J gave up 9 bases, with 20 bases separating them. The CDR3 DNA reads TGTGCCAGCCCAACGGGGAACTTCGGTGGCATTCAGTACTTC. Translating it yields CASPTGNFGGIQYF.

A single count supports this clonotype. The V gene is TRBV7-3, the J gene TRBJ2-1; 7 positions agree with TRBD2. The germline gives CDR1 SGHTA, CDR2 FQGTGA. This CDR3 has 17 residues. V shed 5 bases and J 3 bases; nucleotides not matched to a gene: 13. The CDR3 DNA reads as TGTGCCAGCAGCGCCCGACGGGGGAGGGTCGGCTACAATGAGCAGTTCTTC. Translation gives CASSARRGRVGYNEQFF.

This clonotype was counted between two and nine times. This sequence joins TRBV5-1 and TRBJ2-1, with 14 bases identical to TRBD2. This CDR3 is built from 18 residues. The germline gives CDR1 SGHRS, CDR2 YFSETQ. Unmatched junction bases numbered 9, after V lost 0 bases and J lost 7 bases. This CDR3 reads CASSLDFGTSGGVNEQFF. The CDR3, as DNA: TGCGCCAGCAGCTTGGATTTCGGGACTAGCGGGGGCGTGAATGAGCAGTTCTTC.

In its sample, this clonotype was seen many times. The CDR3 sequence: CSAQIGPRGTDTQYF. CDR3 nucleotides: TGCAGTGCTCAAATAGGACCACGAGGCACAGATACGCAGTATTTT. The rearrangement uses TRBV20-1 and TRBJ2-3; D remains unclear. Trimming removed 5 bases at V and 1 base at J, with 16 bases between. There are 15 residues in the CDR3. CDR1 is DFQATT and CDR2 is SNEGSKA in the germline V gene (reference sequence).

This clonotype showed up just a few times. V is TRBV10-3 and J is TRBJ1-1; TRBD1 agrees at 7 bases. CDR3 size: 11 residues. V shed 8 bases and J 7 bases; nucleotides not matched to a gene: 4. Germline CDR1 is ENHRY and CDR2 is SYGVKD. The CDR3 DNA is TGTGCCATCTCCCGGGACAGTGAAGCTTTCTTT. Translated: CAISRDSEAFF.

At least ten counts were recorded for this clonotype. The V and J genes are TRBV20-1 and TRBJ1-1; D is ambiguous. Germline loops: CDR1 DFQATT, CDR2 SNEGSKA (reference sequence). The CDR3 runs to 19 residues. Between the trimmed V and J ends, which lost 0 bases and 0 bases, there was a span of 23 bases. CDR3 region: CSAREINSRTVSLNTEAFF. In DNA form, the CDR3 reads TGCAGTGCTAGAGAAATAAATTCCCGGACGGTTTCTTTGAACACTGAAGCTTTCTTT.

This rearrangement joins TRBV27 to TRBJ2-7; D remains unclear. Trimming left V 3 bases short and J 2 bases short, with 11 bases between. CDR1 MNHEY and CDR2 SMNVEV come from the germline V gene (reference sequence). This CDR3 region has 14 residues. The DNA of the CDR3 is TGTGCCAGCAGTTTTGTAGGACCAACCTACGAGCAGTACTTC. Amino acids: CASSFVGPTYEQYF.